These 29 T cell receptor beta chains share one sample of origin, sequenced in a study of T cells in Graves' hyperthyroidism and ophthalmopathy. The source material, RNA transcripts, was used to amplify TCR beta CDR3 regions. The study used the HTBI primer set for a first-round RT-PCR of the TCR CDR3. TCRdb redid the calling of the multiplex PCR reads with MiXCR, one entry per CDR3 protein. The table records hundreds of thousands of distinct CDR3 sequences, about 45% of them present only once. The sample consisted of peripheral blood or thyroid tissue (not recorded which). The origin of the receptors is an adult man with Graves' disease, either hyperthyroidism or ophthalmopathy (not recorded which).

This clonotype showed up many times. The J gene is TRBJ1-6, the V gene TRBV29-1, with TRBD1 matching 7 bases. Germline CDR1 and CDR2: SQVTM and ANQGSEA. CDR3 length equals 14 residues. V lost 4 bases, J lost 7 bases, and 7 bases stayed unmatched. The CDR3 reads CSVAGTVSNSPLHF. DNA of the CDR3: TGCAGCGTTGCCGGGACAGTCTCGAATTCACCCCTCCACTTT.

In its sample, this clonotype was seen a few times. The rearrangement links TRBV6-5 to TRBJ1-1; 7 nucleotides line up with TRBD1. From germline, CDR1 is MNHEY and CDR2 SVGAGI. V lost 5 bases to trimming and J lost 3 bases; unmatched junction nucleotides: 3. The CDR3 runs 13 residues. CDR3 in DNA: TGTGCCAGCAGTGCTCAGGGGGACACTGAAGCTTTCTTT. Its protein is CASSAQGDTEAFF.

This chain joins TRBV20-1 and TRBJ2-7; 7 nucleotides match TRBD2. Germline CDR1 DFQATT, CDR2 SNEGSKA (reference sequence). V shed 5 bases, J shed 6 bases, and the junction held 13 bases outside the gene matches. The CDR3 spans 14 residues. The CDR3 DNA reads TGCAGTGCTGGCCGGGGAGGGATTGGGCGCGAGCAGTACTTC. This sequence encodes CSAGRGGIGREQYF.

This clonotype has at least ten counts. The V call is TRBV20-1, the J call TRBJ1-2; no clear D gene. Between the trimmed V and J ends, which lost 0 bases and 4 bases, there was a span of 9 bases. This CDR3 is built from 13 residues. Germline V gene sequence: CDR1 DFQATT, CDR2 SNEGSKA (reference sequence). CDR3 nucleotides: TGCAGTGCTAGAGACAGCTGGGCCTATGGCTACACCTTC. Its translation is CSARDSWAYGYTF.

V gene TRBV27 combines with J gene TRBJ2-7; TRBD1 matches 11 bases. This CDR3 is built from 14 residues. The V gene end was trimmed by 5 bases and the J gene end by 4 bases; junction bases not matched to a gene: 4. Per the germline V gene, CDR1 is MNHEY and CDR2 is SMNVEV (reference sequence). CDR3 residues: CASSGQGAVYEQYF. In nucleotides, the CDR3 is TGTGCCAGCAGTGGACAGGGGGCAGTGTACGAGCAGTACTTC.

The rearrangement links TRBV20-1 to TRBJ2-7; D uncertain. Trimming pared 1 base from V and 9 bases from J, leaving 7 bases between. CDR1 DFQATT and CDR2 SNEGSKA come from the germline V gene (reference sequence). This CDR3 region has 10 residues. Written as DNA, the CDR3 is TGCAGTGCTAGAGGGACGGGGCAGTACTTC. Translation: CSARGTGQYF.

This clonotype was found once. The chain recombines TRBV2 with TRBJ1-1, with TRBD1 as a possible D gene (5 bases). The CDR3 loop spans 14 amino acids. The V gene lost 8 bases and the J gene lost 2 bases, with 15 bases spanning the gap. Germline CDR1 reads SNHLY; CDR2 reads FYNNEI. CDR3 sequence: CASSREGHNTEAFF. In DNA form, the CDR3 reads TGTGCCAGCTCACGAGAAGGACATAACACTGAAGCTTTCTTT.

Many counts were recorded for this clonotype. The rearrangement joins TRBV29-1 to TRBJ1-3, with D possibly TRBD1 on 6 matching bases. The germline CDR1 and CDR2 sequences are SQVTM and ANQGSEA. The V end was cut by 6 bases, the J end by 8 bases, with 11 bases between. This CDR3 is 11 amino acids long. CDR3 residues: CSVRGGDTIYF. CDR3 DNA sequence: TGCAGCGTCAGGGGAGGGGACACCATATATTTT. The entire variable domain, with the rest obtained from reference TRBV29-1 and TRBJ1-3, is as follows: SAVISQKPSRDICQRGTSLTIQCQVDSQVTMMFWYRQQPGQSLTLIATANQGSEATYESGFVIDKFPISRPNLTFSTLTVSNMSPEDSSIYLCSVRGGDTIYFGEGSWLTVV.

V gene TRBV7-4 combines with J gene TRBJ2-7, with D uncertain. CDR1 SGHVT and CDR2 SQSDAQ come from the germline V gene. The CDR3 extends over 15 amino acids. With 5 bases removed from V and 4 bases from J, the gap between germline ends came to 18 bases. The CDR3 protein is CASSVDEARRYEQYF. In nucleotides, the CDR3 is TGTGCCAGCAGCGTAGATGAGGCGAGAAGGTACGAGCAGTACTTC. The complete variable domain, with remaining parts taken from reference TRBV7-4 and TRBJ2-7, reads GAGVSQSPRYKVAKRGRDVALRCDSISGHVTLYWYRQTLGQGSEVLTYSQSDAQRDKSGRPSGRFSAERPERSVSTLKIQRTEQGDSAVYLCASSVDEARRYEQYFGPGTRLTVT.

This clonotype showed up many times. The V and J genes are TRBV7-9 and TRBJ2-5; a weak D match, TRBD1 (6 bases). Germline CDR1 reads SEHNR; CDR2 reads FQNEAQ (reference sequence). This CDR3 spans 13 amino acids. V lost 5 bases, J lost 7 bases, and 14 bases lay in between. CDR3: CASSMDSSGTQYF. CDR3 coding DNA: TGTGCCAGCAGCATGGACAGTTCGGGGACCCAGTACTTC.

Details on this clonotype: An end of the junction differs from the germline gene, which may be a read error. In nucleotides, the CDR3 is TGTGCCGGCAGTAAGATCCGGGGGGCCACTGAAGCTTTCTTT. Protein product: CAGSKIRGATEAFF. The rearrangement uses TRBV2 and TRBJ1-1, with D perhaps TRBD1 (6 bases). CDR1 and CDR2 (germline): SNHLY, FYNNEI. The CDR3 sequence is 14 residues long.

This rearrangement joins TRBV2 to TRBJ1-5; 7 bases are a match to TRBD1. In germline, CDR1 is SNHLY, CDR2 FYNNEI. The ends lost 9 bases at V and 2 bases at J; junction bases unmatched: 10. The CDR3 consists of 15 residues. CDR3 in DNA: TGTGCCAGTAGACAGGGCGCAGGGCGCAATCAGCCCCAGCATTTT. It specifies CASRQGAGRNQPQHF.

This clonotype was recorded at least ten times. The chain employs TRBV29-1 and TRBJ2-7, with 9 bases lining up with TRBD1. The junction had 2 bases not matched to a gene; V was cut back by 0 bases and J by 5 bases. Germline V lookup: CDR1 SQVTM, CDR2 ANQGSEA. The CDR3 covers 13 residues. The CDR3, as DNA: TGCAGCGTTGAAGACGGGACAGGGAACGAGCAGTACTTC. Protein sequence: CSVEDGTGNEQYF.

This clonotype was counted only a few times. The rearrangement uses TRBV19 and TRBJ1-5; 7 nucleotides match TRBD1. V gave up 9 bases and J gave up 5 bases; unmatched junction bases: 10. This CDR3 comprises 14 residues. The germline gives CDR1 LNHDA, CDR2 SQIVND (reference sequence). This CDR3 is CASNRQGPYQPQHF. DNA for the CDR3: TGTGCCAGCAACCGACAGGGTCCATATCAGCCCCAGCATTTT.

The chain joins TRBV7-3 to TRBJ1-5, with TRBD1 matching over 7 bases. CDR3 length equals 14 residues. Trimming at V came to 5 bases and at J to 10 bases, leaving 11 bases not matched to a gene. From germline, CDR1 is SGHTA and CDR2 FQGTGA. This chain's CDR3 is CASSRTGGGSPQHF. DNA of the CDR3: TGTGCCAGCAGCCGGACAGGAGGGGGTTCACCCCAGCATTTT.

CDR3 residues: CASSFLAQGGNSPLHF. The CDR3 coding sequence is TGCGCCAGCAGCTTCCTTGCACAGGGGGGTAATTCACCCCTCCACTTT. J is TRBJ1-6 and V is TRBV5-1; 8 bases are shared with TRBD1. V was clipped by 2 bases and J by 6 bases; unmatched bases: 7. The CDR3 has 16 residues. The germline V gene has CDR1 SGHRS and CDR2 YFSETQ.

Here the CDR3 reads CASSFMGSPAGELFF. In nucleotides, the CDR3 is TGTGCCAGCAGCTTTATGGGGAGTCCTGCCGGGGAGCTGTTTTTT. V and J are TRBV11-3 and TRBJ2-2; TRBD2 is a possible D gene (5 bases). There are 15 residues in the CDR3. Deletions cut 3 bases from V and 6 bases from J, with 14 bases between. From germline, CDR1 is SGHNT and CDR2 YENEEA.

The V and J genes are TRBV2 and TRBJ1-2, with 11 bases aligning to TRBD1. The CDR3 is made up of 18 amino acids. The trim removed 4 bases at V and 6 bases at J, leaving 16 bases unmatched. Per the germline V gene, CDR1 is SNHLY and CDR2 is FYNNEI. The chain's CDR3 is CASSGLSPRTGGADGYTF. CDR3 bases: TGTGCCAGCAGTGGACTTAGTCCCAGGACAGGGGGCGCGGATGGCTACACCTTC.

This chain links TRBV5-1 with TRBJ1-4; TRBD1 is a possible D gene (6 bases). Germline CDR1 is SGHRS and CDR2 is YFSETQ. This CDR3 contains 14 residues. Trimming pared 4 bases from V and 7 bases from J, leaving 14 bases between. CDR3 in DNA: TGCGCCAGCAGCCCCACGGGGGCTCGTGAAAAACTGTTTTTT. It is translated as CASSPTGAREKLFF.

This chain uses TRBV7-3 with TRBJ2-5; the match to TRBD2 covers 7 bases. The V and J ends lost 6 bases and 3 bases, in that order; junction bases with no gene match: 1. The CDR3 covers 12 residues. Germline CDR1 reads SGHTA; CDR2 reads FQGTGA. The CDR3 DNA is TGTGCCAGCAGGCGGGGGAAAGAGACCCAGTACTTC. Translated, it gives CASRRGKETQYF. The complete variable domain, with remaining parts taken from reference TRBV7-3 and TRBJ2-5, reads GAGVSQTPSNKVTEKGKYVELRCDPISGHTALYWYRQSLGQGPEFLIYFQGTGAADDSGLPNDRFFAVRPEGSVSTLKIQRTERGDSAVYLCASRRGKETQYFGPGTRLLVL.

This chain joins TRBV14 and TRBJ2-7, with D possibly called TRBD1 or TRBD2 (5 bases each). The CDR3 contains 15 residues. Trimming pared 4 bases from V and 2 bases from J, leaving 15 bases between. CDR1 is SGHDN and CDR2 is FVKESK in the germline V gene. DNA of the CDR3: TGTGCCAGCAGCCGGGGGAACGGGGTGACCTACGAGCAGTACTTC. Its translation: CASSRGNGVTYEQYF.

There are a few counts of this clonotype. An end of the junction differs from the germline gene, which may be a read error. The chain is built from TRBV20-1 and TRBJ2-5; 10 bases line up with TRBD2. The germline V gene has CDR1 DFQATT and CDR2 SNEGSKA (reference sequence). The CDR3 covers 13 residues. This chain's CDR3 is CSARRLAGTPYFF. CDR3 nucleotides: TGCAGTGCTAGACGACTAGCGGGTACTCCTTATTTCTTC.

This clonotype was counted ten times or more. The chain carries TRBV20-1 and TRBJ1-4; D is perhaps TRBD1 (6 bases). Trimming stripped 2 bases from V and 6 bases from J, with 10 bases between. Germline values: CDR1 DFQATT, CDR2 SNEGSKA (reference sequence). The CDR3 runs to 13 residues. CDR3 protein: CSARQGSDEKLFF. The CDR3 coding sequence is TGCAGTGCTAGACAGGGGTCGGATGAAAAACTGTTTTTT.

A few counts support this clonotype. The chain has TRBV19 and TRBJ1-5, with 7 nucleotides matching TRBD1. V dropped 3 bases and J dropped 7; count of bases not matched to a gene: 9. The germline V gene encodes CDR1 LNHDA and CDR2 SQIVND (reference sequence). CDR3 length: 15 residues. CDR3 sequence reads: CASSIKQGKGQPQHF. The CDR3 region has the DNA TGTGCCAGTAGTATCAAACAGGGGAAGGGGCAGCCCCAGCATTTT. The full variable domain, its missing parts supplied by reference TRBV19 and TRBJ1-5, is DGGITQSPKYLFRKEGQNVTLSCEQNLNHDAMYWYRQDPGQGLRLIYYSQIVNDFQKGDIAEGYSVSREKKESFPLTVTSAQKNPTAFYLCASSIKQGKGQPQHFGDGTRLSIL.

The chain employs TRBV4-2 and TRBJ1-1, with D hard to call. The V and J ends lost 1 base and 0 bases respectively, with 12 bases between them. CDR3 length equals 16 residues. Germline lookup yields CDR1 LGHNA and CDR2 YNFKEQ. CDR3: CASSQVGPVMNTEAFF. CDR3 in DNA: TGTGCCAGCAGCCAAGTAGGACCAGTCATGAACACTGAAGCTTTCTTT.

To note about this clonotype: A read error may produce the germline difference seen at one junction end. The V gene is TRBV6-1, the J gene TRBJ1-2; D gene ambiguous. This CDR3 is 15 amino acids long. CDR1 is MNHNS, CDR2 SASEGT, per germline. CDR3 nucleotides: TGTGCCATCAGTGAAGCCCTCTCGGGATCCTATGGCTACACCTTC. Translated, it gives CAISEALSGSYGYTF.

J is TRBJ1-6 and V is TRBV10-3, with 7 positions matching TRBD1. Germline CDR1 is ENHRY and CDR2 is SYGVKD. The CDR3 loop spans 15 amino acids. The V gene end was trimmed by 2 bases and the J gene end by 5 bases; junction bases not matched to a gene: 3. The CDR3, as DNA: TGTGCCATCAGTGAGACAGGGGTTAATAATTCACCCCTCCACTTT. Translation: CAISETGVNNSPLHF.

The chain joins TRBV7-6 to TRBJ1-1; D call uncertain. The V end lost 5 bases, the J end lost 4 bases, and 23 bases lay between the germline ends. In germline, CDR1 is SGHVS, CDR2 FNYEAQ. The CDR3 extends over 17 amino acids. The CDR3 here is CASSVEEGGMYGTEAFF. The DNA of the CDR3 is TGTGCCAGCAGCGTTGAAGAAGGCGGGATGTATGGCACTGAAGCTTTCTTT.

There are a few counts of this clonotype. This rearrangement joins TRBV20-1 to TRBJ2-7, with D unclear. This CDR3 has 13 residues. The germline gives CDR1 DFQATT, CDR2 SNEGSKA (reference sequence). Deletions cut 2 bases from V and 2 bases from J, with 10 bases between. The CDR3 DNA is TGCAGTGCTAGAAGACCTTACACCTACGAGCAGTACTTC. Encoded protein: CSARRPYTYEQYF.